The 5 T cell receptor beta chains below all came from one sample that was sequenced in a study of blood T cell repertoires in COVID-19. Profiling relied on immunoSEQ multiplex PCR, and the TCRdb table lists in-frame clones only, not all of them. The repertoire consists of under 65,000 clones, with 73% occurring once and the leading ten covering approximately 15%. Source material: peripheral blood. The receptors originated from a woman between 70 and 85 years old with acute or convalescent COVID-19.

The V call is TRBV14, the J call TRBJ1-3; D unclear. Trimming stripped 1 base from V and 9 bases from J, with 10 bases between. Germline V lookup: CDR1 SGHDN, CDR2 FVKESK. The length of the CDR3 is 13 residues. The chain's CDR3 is CASSQVGSGTIYF. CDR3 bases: TGTGCCAGCAGCCAAGTGGGGAGCGGCACCATATATTTT.

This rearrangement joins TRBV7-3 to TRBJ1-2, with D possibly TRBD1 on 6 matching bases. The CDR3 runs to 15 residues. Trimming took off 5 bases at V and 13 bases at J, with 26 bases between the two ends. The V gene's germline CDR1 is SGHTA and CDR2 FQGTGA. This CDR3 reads CASSPFQQGRAPSTF. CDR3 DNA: TGTGCCAGCAGCCCCTTCCAACAGGGCCGAGCACCTTCCACCTTC.

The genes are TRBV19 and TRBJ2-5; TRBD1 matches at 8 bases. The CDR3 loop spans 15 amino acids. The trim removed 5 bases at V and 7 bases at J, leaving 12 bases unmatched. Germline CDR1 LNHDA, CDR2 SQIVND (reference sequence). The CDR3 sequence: CASSVRDRTAGTQYF. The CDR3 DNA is TGTGCCAGTAGTGTAAGGGACAGGACCGCAGGGACCCAGTACTTC. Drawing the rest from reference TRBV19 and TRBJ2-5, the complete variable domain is DGGITQSPKYLFRKEGQNVTLSCEQNLNHDAMYWYRQDPGQGLRLIYYSQIVNDFQKGDIAEGYSVSREKKESFPLTVTSAQKNPTAFYLCASSVRDRTAGTQYFGPGTRLLVL.

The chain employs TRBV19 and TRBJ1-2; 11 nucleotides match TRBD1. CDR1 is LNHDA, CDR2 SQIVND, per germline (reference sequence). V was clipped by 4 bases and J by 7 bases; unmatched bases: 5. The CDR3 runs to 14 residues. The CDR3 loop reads CASSTGQGAGGYTF. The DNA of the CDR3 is TGTGCCAGTAGTACTGGACAGGGGGCGGGTGGCTACACCTTC.

CDR3 residues: CASSPTGGFGYTF. The CDR3, as DNA: TGTGCCAGCTCACCAACAGGGGGATTTGGCTACACCTTC. The V and J genes are TRBV18 and TRBJ1-2, with 8 bases aligning to TRBD1. CDR1 and CDR2 (germline): KGHSH, LQKENI. The trim removed 2 bases at V and 7 bases at J, leaving 3 bases unmatched. This CDR3 is 13 amino acids long.